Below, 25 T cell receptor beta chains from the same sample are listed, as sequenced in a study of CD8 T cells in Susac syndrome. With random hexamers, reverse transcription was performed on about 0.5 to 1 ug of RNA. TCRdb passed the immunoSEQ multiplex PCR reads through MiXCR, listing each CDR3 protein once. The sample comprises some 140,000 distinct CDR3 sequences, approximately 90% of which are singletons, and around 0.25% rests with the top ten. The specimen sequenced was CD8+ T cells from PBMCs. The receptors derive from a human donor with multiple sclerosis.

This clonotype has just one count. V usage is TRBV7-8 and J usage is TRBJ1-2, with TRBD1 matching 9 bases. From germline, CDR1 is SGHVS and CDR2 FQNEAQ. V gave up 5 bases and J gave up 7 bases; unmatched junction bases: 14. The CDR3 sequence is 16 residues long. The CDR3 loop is CASSPRLGDRALGYTF. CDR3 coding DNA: TGTGCCAGCAGCCCGCGGTTGGGGGACAGGGCTCTTGGCTACACCTTC.

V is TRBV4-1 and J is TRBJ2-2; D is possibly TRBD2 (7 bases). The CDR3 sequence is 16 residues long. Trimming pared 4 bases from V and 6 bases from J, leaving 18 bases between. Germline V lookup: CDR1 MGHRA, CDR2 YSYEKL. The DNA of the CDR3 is TGCGCCAGCAGCCTGGGGGGCGGGAGTACTTCCGGGGAGCTGTTTTTT. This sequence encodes CASSLGGGSTSGELFF.

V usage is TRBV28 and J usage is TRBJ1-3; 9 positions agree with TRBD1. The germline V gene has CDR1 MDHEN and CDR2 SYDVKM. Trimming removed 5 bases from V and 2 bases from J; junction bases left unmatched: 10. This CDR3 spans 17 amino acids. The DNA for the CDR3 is TGTGCCAGCAGTCCAAAACGGCGACAGGGGGCTGGAAACACCATATATTTT. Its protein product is CASSPKRRQGAGNTIYF.

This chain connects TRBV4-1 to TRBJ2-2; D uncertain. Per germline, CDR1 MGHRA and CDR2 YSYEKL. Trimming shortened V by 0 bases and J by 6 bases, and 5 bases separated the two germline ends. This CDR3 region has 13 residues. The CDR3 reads CASSQDNPGELFF. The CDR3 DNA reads TGCGCCAGCAGCCAAGATAACCCCGGGGAGCTGTTTTTT.

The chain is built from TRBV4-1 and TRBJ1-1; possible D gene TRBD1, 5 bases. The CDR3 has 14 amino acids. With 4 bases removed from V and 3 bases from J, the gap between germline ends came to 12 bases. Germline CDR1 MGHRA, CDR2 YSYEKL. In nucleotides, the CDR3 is TGCGCCAGCAGCCCCTTGGGGGGGGACACTGAAGCTTTCTTT. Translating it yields CASSPLGGDTEAFF.

DNA for the CDR3: TGCGCCAGCAGTGATACGGGAGTCGGCACAGATACGCAGTATTTT. This gives the protein CASSDTGVGTDTQYF. The J gene is TRBJ2-3, the V gene TRBV10-1, with D possibly being TRBD2 (6 bases). CDR3 length: 15 residues. Germline CDR1 and CDR2: WNHNN and SYGVQD (reference sequence). V lost 3 bases and J 1 base, leaving 11 bases between the germline ends.

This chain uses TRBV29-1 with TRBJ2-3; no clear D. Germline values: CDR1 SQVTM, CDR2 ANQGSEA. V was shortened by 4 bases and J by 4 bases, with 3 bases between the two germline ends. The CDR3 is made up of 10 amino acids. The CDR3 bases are TGCAGCGTTGTCTCAGATACGCAGTATTTT. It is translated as CSVVSDTQYF.

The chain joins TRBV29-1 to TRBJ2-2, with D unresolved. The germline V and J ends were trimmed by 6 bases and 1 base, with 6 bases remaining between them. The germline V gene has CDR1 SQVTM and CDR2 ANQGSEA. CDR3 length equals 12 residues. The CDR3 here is CSVQENTGELFF. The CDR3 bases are TGCAGCGTACAAGAGAACACCGGGGAGCTGTTTTTT.

As DNA, the CDR3 is TGTGCCAGTTCAGCGGGGGCGCACACTGAAGCTTTCTTT. It translates to CASSAGAHTEAFF. The chain joins TRBV19 to TRBJ1-1, with D possibly being TRBD1 (6 bases). Germline CDR1 and CDR2: LNHDA and SQIVND (reference sequence). The CDR3 is 13 residues long. V lost 8 bases, J lost 3 bases, and 13 bases lay in between.

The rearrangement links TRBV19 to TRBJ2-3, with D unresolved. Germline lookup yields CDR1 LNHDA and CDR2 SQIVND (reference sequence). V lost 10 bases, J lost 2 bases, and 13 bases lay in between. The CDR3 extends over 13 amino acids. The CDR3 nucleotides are TGTGCCACCTCGACTCCTAACACAGATACGCAGTATTTT. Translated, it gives CATSTPNTDTQYF. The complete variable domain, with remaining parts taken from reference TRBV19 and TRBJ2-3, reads DGGITQSPKYLFRKEGQNVTLSCEQNLNHDAMYWYRQDPGQGLRLIYYSQIVNDFQKGDIAEGYSVSREKKESFPLTVTSAQKNPTAFYLCATSTPNTDTQYFGPGTRLTVL.

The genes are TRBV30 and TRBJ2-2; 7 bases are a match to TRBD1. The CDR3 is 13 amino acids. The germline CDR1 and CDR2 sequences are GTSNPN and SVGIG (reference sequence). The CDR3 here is CATRDSYTGELFF. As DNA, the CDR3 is TGTGCTACCCGGGACAGTTACACCGGGGAGCTGTTTTTT.

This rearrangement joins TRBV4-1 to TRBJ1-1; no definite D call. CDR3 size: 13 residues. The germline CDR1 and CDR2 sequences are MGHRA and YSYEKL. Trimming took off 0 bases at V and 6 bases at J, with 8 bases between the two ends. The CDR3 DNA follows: TGCGCCAGCAGCCAAGATTGGCTCGCTGAAGCTTTCTTT. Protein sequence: CASSQDWLAEAFF.

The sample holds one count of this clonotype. The chain's CDR3 is CASRSDRGNQPQHF. DNA for the CDR3: TGTGCCAGCAGATCCGACAGGGGCAATCAGCCCCAGCATTTT. V usage is TRBV7-8 and J usage is TRBJ1-5; 7 bases are a match to TRBD1. Trimming took 6 bases from V and 2 from J; bases not matched to a gene: 4. CDR1 and CDR2 from the germline V gene are SGHVS and FQNEAQ. This CDR3 has 14 residues.

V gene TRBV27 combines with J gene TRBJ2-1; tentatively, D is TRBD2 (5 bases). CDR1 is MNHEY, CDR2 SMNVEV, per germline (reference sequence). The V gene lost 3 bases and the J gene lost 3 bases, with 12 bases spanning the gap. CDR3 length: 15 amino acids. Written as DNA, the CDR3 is TGTGCCAGCAGTTTGGACTGGGCGAACTACAATGAGCAGTTCTTC. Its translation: CASSLDWANYNEQFF.

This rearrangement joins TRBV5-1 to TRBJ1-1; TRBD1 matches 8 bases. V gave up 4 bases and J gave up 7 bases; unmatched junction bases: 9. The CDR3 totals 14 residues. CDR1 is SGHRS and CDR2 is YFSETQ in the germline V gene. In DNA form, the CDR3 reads TGCGCCAGCAGCGCCCAGGGGGCTCAGGATGAAGCTTTCTTT. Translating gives CASSAQGAQDEAFF.

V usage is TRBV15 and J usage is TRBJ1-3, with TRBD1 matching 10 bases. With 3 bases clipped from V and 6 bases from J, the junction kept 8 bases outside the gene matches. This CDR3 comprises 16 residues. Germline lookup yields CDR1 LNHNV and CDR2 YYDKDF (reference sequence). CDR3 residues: CATSSGIGTGENTIYF. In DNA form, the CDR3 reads TGTGCCACCAGCAGCGGCATCGGGACAGGGGAAAACACCATATATTTT.

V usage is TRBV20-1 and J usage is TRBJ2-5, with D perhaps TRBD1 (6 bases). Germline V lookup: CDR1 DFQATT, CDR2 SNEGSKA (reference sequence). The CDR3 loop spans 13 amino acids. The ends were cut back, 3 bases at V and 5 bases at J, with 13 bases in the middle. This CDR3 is CSARGAEWETQYF. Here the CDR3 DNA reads TGCAGTGCTAGGGGGGCAGAGTGGGAGACCCAGTACTTC.

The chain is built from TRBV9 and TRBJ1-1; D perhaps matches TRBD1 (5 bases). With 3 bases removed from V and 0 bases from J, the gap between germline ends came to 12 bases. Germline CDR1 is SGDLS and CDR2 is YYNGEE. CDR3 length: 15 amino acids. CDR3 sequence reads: CASSALTALNTEAFF. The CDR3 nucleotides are TGTGCCAGCAGCGCCTTGACAGCTTTGAACACTGAAGCTTTCTTT.

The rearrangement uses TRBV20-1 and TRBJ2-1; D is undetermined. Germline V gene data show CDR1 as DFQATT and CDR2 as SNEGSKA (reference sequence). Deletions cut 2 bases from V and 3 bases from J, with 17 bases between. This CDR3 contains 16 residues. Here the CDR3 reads CSARTLPTPLYNEQFF. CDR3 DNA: TGCAGTGCTAGAACACTGCCCACCCCACTCTACAATGAGCAGTTCTTC.

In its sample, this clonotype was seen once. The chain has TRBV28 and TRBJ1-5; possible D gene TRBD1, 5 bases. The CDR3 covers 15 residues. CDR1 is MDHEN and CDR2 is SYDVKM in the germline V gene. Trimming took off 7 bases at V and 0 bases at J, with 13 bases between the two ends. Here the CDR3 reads CASNLGTVSNQPQHF. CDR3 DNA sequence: TGTGCCAGCAATCTCGGGACGGTTAGCAATCAGCCCCAGCATTTT. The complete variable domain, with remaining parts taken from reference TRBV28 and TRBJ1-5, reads DVKVTQSSRYLVKRTGEKVFLECVQDMDHENMFWYRQDPGLGLRLIYFSYDVKMKEKGDIPEGYSVSREKKERFSLILESASTNQTSMYLCASNLGTVSNQPQHFGDGTRLSIL.

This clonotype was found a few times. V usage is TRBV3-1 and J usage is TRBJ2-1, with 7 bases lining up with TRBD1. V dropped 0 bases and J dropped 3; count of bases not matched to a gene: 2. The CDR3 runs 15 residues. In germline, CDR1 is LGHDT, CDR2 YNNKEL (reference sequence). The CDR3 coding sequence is TGTGCCAGCAGCCAAGACAGGGGGAGCTACAATGAGCAGTTCTTC. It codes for CASSQDRGSYNEQFF.

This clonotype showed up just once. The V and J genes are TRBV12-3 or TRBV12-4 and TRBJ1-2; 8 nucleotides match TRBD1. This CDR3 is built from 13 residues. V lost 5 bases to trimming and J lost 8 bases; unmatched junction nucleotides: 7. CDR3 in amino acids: CASSPGGADGYTF. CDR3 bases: TGTGCCAGCAGTCCAGGGGGCGCAGACGGCTACACCTTC.

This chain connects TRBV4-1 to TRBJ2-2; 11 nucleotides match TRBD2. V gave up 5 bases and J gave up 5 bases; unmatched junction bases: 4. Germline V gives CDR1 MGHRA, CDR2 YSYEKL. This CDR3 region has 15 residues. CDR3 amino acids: CASSSWTSGTGELFF. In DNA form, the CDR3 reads TGCGCCAGCAGCTCATGGACTAGCGGGACCGGGGAGCTGTTTTTT.

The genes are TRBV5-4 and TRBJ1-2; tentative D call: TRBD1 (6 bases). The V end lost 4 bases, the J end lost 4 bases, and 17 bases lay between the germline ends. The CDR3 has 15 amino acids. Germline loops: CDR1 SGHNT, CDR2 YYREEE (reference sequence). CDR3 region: CASSPGGAGPYGYTF. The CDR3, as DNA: TGTGCCAGCAGCCCCGGGGGCGCGGGGCCCTATGGCTACACCTTC.

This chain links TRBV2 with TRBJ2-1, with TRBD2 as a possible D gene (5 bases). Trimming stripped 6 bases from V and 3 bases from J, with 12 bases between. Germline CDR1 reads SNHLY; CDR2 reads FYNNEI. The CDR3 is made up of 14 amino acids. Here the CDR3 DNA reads TGTGCCAGCAGATCAGCGGACGGCTACAATGAGCAGTTCTTC. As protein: CASRSADGYNEQFF.